This passage covers 2 T cell receptor beta chains from one sample sequenced in a study of blood T cell repertoires in COVID-19. This table comes from immunoSEQ multiplex PCR, and its TCRdb copy is limited to in-frame clones, with some not included. The sample has 50,000 to 70,000 clones, around 87% seen once. Sequenced material: peripheral blood. Source of these receptors: a human donor with active COVID-19. The donor label of this sample is uncertain.

The rearrangement joins TRBV19 to TRBJ2-1; a possible D gene is TRBD2 (5 bases). Germline loops: CDR1 LNHDA, CDR2 SQIVND (reference sequence). Trimming left V 4 bases short and J 1 base short, with 11 bases between. The CDR3 spans 15 residues. The CDR3 loop is CASSKTSSSYNEQFF. The CDR3 DNA reads TGTGCCAGTAGTAAAACTAGTAGTTCCTACAATGAGCAGTTCTTC. Full variable domain (missing parts from reference TRBV19 and TRBJ2-1): DGGITQSPKYLFRKEGQNVTLSCEQNLNHDAMYWYRQDPGQGLRLIYYSQIVNDFQKGDIAEGYSVSREKKESFPLTVTSAQKNPTAFYLCASSKTSSSYNEQFFGPGTRLTVL.

V is TRBV5-5 and J is TRBJ2-3; TRBD1 agrees at 9 bases. Germline V CDR1 and CDR2: SGHKS, YYEKEE (reference sequence). There are 14 residues in the CDR3. V dropped 4 bases and J dropped 3; count of bases not matched to a gene: 3. In DNA form, the CDR3 reads TGTGCCAGCAGCGCGGGACAGGGTACAGATACGCAGTATTTT. Its protein product is CASSAGQGTDTQYF. The whole variable domain, remainder taken from reference TRBV5-5 and TRBJ2-3, is DAGVTQSPTHLIKTRGQQVTLRCSPISGHKSVSWYQQVLGQGPQFIFQYYEKEERGRGNFPDRFSARQFPNYSSELNVNALLLGDSALYLCASSAGQGTDTQYFGPGTRLTVL.